The 6 T cell receptor beta chains below all came from one sample that was sequenced in a study of vaccination and CD4 T cells after COVID-19 (dated by TCRdb to between 2021 and 2022). These receptors' antigens are unknown. Read against the paper, the sample's treatment or condition label means: roughly nine-day PBMC culture with coronavirus spike peptide pools or control peptides (ViraFEST assay). The method was PCR. Sequencing was performed on an Illumina iSeq 100. At the Johns Hopkins FTIC core, DNA from the cultured CD4+ T cells underwent TCR sequencing with the Oncomine TCR Beta short-read assay. TCRdb ran its own pipeline on the public reads, namely fastp trimming at Q25 and MiXCR clone calling, and kept in-frame beta chains. Identical CDR3 protein sequences are pooled into one entry, listed with their most common genes and DNA. Within this sample are over 11,000 distinct CDR3 sequences, with less than 50% of them counted one time only. The ten largest clones capture under 20% of the sample.

Sequencing was done on a sample of cultured CD4+ T cells from blood. These receptors were collected from a human donor with COVID-19.

This clonotype has a handful of counts. The J gene is TRBJ2-5, the V gene TRBV24-1, with 12 bases matching TRBD2. With V trimmed by 2 bases and J by 8 bases, 8 bases remained unmatched. Germline loops: CDR1 KGHDR, CDR2 SFDVKD. The CDR3 length is 16 residues. The CDR3, as DNA: TGTGCCACCAGTGATTCCAGACTAGCGGGGGCAGGAACCCAGTACTTC. Residues: CATSDSRLAGAGTQYF.

This clonotype showed up just once. The V gene is TRBV28, the J gene TRBJ1-6; D perhaps matches TRBD1 (5 bases). The V gene lost 3 bases and the J gene lost 1 base, with 10 bases spanning the gap. From germline, CDR1 is MDHEN and CDR2 SYDVKM. The CDR3 is 16 residues long. CDR3 region: CASSFYQGSYNSPLHF. CDR3 nucleotide sequence: TGTGCCAGCAGTTTTTACCAGGGTTCCTATAATTCACCCCTCCACTTT.

This chain connects TRBV30 to TRBJ1-2; no definite D call. This CDR3 has 11 amino acids. The ends were cut back, 5 bases at V and 3 bases at J, with 7 bases in the middle. Germline assignment: CDR1 GTSNPN and CDR2 SVGIG (reference sequence). The CDR3 coding sequence is TGTGCCTGGTGGCGGGACTATGGCTACACCTTC. Its translation: CAWWRDYGYTF.

V and J are TRBV18 and TRBJ1-1; D gene ambiguous. This CDR3 comprises 15 residues. From germline, CDR1 is KGHSH and CDR2 LQKENI. The V gene lost 1 base and the J gene lost 1 base, with 10 bases spanning the gap. The CDR3 is CASSPLGRANTEAFF. The CDR3 region has the DNA TGTGCCAGCTCACCACTGGGGAGGGCGAACACTGAAGCTTTCTTT.

The chain is built from TRBV7-6 and TRBJ2-2; 9 bases match TRBD1. Germline values: CDR1 SGHVS, CDR2 FNYEAQ. The length of the CDR3 is 18 residues. V shed 4 bases, J shed 5 bases, and the junction held 14 bases outside the gene matches. CDR3 DNA sequence: TGTGCCAGCAGCTCAGACAAAAACCGGGACAGGGAGACCGGGGAGCTGTTTTTT. It codes for CASSSDKNRDRETGELFF. The whole variable domain, remainder taken from reference TRBV7-6 and TRBJ2-2, is GAGVSQSPRYKVTKRGQDVALRCDPISGHVSLYWYRQALGQGPEFLTYFNYEAQQDKSGLPNDRFSAERPEGSISTLTIQRTEQRDSAMYRCASSSDKNRDRETGELFFGEGSRLTVL.

This clonotype has more than one count but fewer than ten. As DNA, the CDR3 is TGTGCCAGTAGTATGCTACGGCTGAACACTGAAGCTTTCTTT. Residues: CASSMLRLNTEAFF. The rearrangement joins TRBV19 to TRBJ1-1; D is ambiguous. Germline-derived CDR1 and CDR2 are LNHDA and SQIVND (reference sequence). This CDR3 comprises 14 residues. Trimming took off 3 bases at V and 0 bases at J, with 8 bases between the two ends.